This section outlines one T cell receptor (beta chain) sequence together with its context. Libraries were prepared by immunoSEQ multiplex PCR; TCRdb keeps only in-frame clonotypes and omits some of them. The data show some 110,000 clones, with approximately 85% seen just once and about 4% held by the top ten. This entry is derived from a study of T cell responses to AZD1222 COVID-19 vaccine. Germline V gene sequence: CDR1 KGHSH, CDR2 LQKENI. Trimming stripped 4 bases from V and 1 base from J, with 7 bases between. The CDR3 is 13 amino acids. This rearrangement joins TRBV18 to TRBJ1-1; D is unresolved. Here the sequenced sample was peripheral blood, taken on day 0 of MenACWY control vaccination. This TCR came from an adult in good health. The CDR3 sequence is CASSQGRNTEAFF. The CDR3 nucleotides are TGTGCCAGCTCACAGGGAAGGAACACTGAAGCTTTCTTT.